This entry lists 6 T cell receptor beta chains sequenced from one sample in a study of blood T cell repertoires in COVID-19. Method: immunoSEQ multiplex PCR; TCRdb's copy keeps in-frame clones and lacks some. The data show some 46,000 clones, with 80% to 90% seen just once and less than 9% held by the top ten. Sequences were obtained from peripheral blood. All receptors come from a middle-aged man with acute or convalescent COVID-19.

This chain uses TRBV9 with TRBJ2-5, with D possibly being TRBD2 (5 bases). Per the germline V gene, CDR1 is SGDLS and CDR2 is YYNGEE. Trimming stripped 1 base from V and 6 bases from J, with 28 bases between. The CDR3 runs to 19 residues. CDR3 in amino acids: CASSVPGGRGRERSKTQYF. CDR3 DNA sequence: TGTGCCAGCAGCGTACCTGGCGGAAGAGGTAGGGAGAGGTCGAAGACCCAGTACTTC.

The chain couples TRBV19 to TRBJ2-7, with 8 bases lining up with TRBD2. Per germline, CDR1 LNHDA and CDR2 SQIVND (reference sequence). This CDR3 region has 16 residues. The V segment lost 2 bases and the J segment 3 bases; nucleotides outside the gene matches: 9. The chain's CDR3 is CASSISGGGSNYEQYF. CDR3 coding DNA: TGTGCCAGTAGTATATCGGGCGGGGGGAGCAACTACGAGCAGTACTTC.

The chain couples TRBV18 to TRBJ1-6; D uncertain. The V and J ends lost 3 bases and 5 bases respectively, with 8 bases between them. Germline CDR1 reads KGHSH; CDR2 reads LQKENI. This CDR3 contains 14 residues. The CDR3 DNA is TGTGCCAGCTCACCCGAGGTGAATAATTCACCCCTCCACTTT. Translated, it gives CASSPEVNNSPLHF.

The chain joins TRBV3-1 (or the pseudogene TRBV3-2) to TRBJ2-7; 7 bases agree with TRBD2. The CDR3 is made up of 13 amino acids. With V trimmed by 3 bases and J by 6 bases, 5 bases remained unmatched. CDR1 and CDR2 (germline): LGHDT, YNNKEL (reference sequence). The CDR3 reads CASSQGGRSEQYF. The CDR3 DNA is TGTGCCAGCAGCCAGGGCGGGAGAAGCGAGCAGTACTTC.

The V gene is TRBV19, the J gene TRBJ1-5; 7 positions match TRBD1. This CDR3 is built from 14 residues. Looked up from germline, CDR1 is LNHDA and CDR2 is SQIVND (reference sequence). V trimming: 2 bases; J trimming: 8 bases; junction bases outside the gene matches: 6. The DNA of the CDR3 is TGTGCCAGTAGTATAATGGTCCAGGGGGAGCCCCAGCATTTT. Residues: CASSIMVQGEPQHF.

The chain is built from TRBV4-2 and TRBJ1-4; 9 positions agree with TRBD1. Germline values: CDR1 LGHNA, CDR2 YNFKEQ. The ends lost 7 bases at V and 5 bases at J; junction bases unmatched: 14. The CDR3 is 17 residues long. CDR3 amino acids: CASIKDRGVVPNEKLFF. Here the CDR3 DNA reads TGTGCCAGCATTAAGGACAGGGGCGTCGTCCCGAATGAAAAACTGTTTTTT.